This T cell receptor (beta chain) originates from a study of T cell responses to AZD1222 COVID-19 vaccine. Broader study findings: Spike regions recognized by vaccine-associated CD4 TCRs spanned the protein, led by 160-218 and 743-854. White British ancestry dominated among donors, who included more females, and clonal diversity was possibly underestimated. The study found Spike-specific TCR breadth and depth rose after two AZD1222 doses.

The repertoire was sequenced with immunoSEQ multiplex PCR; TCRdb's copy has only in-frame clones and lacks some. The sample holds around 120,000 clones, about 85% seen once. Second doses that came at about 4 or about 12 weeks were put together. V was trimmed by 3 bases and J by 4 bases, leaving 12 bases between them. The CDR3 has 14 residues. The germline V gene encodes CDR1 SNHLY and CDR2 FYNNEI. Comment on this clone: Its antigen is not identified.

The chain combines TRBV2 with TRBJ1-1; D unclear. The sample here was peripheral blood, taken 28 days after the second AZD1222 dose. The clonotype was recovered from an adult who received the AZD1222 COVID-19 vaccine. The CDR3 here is CASSEGVGSTEAFF. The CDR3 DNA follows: TGTGCCAGCAGTGAGGGCGTGGGGAGCACTGAAGCTTTCTTT.